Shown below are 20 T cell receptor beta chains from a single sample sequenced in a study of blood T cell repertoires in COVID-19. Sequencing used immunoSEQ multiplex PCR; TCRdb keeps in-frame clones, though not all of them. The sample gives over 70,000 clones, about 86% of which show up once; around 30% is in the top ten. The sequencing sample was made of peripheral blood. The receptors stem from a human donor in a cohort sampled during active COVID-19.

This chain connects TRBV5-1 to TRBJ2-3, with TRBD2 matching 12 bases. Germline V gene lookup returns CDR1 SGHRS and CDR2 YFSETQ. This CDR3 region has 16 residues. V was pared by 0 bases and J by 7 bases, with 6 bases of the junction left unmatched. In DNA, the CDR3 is TGCGCCAGCAGCTTGGTCCTAGCGGGGGGGCGATATACGCAGTATTTT. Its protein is CASSLVLAGGRYTQYF.

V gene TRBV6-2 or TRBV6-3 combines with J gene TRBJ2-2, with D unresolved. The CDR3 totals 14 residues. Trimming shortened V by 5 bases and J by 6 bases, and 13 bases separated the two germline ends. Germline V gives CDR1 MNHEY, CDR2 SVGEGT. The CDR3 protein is CASSTLAGSGELFF. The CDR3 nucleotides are TGTGCCAGCAGTACCTTGGCAGGCTCCGGGGAGCTGTTTTTT.

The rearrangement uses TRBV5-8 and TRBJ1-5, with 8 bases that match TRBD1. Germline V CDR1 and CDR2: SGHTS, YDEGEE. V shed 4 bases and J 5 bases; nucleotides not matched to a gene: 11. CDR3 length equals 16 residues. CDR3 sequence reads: CASSRFGQGGHQPQHF. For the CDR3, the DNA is TGTGCCAGCAGCCGCTTTGGACAGGGTGGGCATCAGCCCCAGCATTTT.

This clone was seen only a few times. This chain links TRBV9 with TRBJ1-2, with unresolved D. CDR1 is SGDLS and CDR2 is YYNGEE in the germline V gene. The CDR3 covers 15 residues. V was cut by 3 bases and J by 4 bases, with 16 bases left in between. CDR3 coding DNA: TGTGCCAGCAGCGGCGGGAGGGAATGGGTCTATGGCTACACCTTC. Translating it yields CASSGGREWVYGYTF.

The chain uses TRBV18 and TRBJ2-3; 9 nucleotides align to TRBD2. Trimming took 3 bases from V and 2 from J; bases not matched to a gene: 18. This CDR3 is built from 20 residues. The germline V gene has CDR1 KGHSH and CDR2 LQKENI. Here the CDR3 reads CASSPPGWAGGLGATDTQYF. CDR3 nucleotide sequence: TGTGCCAGCTCACCCCCCGGCTGGGCGGGGGGGCTCGGAGCCACAGATACGCAGTATTTT.

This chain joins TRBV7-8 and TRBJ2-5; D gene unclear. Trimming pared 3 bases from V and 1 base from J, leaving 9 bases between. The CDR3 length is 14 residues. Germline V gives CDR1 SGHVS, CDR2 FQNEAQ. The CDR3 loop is CASSFGRPQETQYF. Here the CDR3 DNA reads TGTGCCAGCAGCTTTGGGCGCCCCCAAGAGACCCAGTACTTC.

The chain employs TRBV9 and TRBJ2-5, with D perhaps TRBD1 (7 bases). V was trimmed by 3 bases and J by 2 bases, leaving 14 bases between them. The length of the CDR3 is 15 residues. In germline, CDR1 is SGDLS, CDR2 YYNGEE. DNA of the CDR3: TGTGCCAGCAGCGGATCAGGGGGGACACAAGAGACCCAGTACTTC. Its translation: CASSGSGGTQETQYF.

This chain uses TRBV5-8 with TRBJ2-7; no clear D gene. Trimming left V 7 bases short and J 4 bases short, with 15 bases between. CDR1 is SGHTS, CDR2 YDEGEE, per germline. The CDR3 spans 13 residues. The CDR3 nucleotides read TGTGCCAGCTTACTGGAGTCCGGTTACGAGCAGTACTTC. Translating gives CASLLESGYEQYF.

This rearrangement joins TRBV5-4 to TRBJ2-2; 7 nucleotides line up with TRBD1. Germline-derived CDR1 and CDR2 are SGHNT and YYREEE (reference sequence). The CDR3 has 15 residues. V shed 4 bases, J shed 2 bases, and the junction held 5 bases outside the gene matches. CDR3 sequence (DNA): TGTGCCAGCAGCCAGGGGACAGACAACACCGGGGAGCTGTTTTTT. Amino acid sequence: CASSQGTDNTGELFF.

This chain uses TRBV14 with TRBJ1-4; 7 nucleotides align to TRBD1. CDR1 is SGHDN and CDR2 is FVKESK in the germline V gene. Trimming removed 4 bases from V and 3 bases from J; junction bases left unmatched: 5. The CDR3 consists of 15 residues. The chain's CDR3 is CASSPLGQPNEKLFF. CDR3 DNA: TGTGCCAGCAGCCCCCTGGGACAGCCTAATGAAAAACTGTTTTTT. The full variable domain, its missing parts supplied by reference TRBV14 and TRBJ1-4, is EAGVTQFPSHSVIEKGQTVTLRCDPISGHDNLYWYRRVMGKEIKFLLHFVKESKQDESGMPNNRFLAERTGGTYSTLKVQPAELEDSGVYFCASSPLGQPNEKLFFGSGTQLSVL.

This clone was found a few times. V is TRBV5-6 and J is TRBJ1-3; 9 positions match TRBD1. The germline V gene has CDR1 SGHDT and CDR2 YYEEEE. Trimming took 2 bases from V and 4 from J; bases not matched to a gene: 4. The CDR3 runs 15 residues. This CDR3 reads CASSFGQGTGNTIYF. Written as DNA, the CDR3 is TGTGCCAGCAGCTTCGGACAGGGGACAGGAAACACCATATATTTT.

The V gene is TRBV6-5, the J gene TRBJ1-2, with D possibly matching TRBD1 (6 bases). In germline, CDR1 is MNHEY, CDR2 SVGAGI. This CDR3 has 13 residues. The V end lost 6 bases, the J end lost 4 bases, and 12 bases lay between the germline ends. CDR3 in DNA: TGTGCCAGCAGGGTAGGGGGACGCTATGGCTACACCTTC. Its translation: CASRVGGRYGYTF.

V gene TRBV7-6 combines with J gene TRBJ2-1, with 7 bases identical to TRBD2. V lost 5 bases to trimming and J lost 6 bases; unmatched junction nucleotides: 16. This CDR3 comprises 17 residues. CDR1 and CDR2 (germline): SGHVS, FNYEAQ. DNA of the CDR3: TGTGCCAGCAGCCCCTCCCGGGCTAGCGGATCCCGCAATGAGCAGTTCTTC. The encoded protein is CASSPSRASGSRNEQFF.

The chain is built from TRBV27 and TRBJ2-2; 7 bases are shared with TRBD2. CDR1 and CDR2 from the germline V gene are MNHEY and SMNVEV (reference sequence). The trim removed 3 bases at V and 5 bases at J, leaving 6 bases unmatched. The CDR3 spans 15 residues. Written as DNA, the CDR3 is TGTGCCAGCAGTTTCGGACTAGGTTGGACCGGGGAGCTGTTTTTT. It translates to CASSFGLGWTGELFF.

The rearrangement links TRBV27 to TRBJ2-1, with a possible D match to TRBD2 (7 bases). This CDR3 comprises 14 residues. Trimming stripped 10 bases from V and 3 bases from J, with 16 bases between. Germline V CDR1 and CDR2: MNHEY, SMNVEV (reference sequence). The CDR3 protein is CATKGGGVYNEQFF. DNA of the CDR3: TGTGCCACTAAGGGGGGGGGTGTCTACAATGAGCAGTTCTTC.

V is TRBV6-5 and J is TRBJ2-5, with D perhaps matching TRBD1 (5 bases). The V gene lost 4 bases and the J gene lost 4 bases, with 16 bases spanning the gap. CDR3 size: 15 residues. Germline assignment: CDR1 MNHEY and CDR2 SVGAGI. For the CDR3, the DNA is TGTGCCAGCAGTTCCCTCCGGACAATGGGAGAGACCCAGTACTTC. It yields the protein CASSSLRTMGETQYF.

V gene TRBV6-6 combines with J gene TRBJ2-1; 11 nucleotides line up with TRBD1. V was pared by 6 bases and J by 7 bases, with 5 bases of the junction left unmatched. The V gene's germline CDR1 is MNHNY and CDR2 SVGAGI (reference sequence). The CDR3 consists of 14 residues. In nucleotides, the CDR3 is TGTGCCAGCAGATCCGGGACAGGGGGGAATGAGCAGTTCTTC. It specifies CASRSGTGGNEQFF.

The CDR3 region has the DNA TGCGCCAGCAGCCAGACCGGGACAGGGGGCTCTTACTATGGCTACACCTTC. This sequence encodes CASSQTGTGGSYYGYTF. The rearrangement links TRBV4-3 to TRBJ1-2; 12 nucleotides agree with TRBD1. CDR3 length equals 17 residues. Germline assignment: CDR1 LGHNA and CDR2 YSLEER. Trimming removed 3 bases from V and 3 bases from J; junction bases left unmatched: 8.

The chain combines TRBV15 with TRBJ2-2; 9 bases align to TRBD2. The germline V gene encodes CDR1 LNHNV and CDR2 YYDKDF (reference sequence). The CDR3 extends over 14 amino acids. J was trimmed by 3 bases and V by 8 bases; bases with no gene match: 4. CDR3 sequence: CATAGGLDTGELFF. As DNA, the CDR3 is TGTGCCACCGCGGGGGGGCTGGACACCGGGGAGCTGTTTTTT.

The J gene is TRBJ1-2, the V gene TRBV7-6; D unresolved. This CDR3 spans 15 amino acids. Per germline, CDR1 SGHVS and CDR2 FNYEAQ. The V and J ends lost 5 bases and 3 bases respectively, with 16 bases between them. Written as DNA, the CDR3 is TGTGCCAGCAGCCCGTTCGGCCGTACAGACTATGGCTACACCTTC. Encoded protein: CASSPFGRTDYGYTF.